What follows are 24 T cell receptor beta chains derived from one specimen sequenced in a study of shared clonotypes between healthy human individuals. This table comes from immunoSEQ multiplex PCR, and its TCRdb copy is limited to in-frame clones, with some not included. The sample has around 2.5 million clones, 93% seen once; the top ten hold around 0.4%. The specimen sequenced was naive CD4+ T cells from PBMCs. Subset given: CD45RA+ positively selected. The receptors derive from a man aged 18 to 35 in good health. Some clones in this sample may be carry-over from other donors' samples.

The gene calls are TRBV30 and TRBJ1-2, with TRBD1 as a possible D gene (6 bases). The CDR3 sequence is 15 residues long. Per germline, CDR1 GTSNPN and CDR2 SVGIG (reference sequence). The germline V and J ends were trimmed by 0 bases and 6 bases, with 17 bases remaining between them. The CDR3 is CAWSVLVGQQNGYTF. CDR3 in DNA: TGTGCCTGGAGTGTACTGGTTGGACAGCAGAATGGCTACACCTTC.

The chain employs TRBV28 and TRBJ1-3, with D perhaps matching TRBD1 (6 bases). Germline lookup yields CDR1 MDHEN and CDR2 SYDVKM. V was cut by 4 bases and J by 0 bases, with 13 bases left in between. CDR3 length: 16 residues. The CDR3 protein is CASSSTGQNSGNTIYF. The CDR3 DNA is TGTGCCAGCAGTTCCACCGGACAGAACTCTGGAAACACCATATATTTT.

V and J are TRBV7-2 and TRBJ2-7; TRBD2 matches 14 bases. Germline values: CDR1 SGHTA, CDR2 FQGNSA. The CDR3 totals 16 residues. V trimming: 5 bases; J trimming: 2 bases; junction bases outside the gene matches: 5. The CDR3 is CASSPGLAGDPYEQYF. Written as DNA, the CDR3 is TGTGCCAGCAGCCCGGGACTAGCGGGAGACCCCTACGAGCAGTACTTC.

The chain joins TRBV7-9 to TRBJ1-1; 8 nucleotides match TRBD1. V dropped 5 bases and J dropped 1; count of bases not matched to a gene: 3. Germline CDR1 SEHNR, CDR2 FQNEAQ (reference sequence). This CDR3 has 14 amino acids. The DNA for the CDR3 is TGTGCCAGCAGCGCCGACAGGGGGAACACTGAAGCTTTCTTT. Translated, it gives CASSADRGNTEAFF.

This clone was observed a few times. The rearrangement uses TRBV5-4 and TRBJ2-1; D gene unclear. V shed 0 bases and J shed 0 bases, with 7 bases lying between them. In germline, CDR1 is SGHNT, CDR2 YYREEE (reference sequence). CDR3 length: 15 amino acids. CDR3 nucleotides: TGTGCCAGCAGCTTGGAGCAGACCTCCTACAATGAGCAGTTCTTC. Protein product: CASSLEQTSYNEQFF.

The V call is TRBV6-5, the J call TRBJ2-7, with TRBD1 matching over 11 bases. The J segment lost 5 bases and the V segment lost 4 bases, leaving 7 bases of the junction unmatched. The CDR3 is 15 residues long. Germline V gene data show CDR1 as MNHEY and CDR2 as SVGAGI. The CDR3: CASSSSGTGGHEQYF. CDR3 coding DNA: TGTGCCAGCAGTTCGTCCGGGACAGGGGGTCACGAGCAGTACTTC.

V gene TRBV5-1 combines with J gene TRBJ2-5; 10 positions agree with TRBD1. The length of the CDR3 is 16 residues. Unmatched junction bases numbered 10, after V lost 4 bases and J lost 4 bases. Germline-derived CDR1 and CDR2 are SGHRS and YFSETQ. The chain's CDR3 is CASSPGGQGQSETQYF. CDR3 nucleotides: TGCGCCAGCAGCCCGGGGGGACAGGGGCAGTCAGAGACCCAGTACTTC.

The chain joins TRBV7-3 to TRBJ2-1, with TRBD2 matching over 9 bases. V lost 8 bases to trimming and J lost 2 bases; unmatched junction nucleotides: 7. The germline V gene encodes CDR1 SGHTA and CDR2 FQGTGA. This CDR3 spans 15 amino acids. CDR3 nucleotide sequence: TGTGCCAGCCACTATAGCGGGGGAACCTACAATGAGCAGTTCTTC. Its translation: CASHYSGGTYNEQFF. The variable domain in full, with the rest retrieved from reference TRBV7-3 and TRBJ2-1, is GAGVSQTPSNKVTEKGKYVELRCDPISGHTALYWYRQSLGQGPEFLIYFQGTGAADDSGLPNDRFFAVRPEGSVSTLKIQRTERGDSAVYLCASHYSGGTYNEQFFGPGTRLTVL.

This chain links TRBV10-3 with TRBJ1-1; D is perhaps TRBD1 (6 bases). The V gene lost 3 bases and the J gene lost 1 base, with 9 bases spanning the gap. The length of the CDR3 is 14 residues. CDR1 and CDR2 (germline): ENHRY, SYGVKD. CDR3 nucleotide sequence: TGTGCCATCAGTGAACAGGGCCCGAACACTGAAGCTTTCTTT. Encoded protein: CAISEQGPNTEAFF.

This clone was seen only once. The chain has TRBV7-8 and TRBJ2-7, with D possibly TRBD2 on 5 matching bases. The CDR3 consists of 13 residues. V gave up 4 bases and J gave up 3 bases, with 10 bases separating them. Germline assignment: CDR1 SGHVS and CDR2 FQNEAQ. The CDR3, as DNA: TGTGCCAGCAGCTCTGGACTTTTCTACGAGCAGTACTTC. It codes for CASSSGLFYEQYF.

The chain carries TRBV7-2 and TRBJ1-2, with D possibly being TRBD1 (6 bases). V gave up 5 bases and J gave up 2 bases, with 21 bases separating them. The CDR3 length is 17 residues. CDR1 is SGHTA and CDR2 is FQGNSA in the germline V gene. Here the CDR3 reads CASSPGWGQGVNYGYTF. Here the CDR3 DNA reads TGTGCCAGCAGCCCAGGATGGGGGCAGGGAGTAAACTATGGCTACACCTTC. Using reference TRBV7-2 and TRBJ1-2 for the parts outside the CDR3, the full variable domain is GAGVSQSPSNKVTEKGKDVELRCDPISGHTALYWYRQSLGQGLEFLIYFQGNSAPDKSGLPSDRFSAERTGGSVSTLTIQRTQQEDSAVYLCASSPGWGQGVNYGYTFGSGTRLTVV.

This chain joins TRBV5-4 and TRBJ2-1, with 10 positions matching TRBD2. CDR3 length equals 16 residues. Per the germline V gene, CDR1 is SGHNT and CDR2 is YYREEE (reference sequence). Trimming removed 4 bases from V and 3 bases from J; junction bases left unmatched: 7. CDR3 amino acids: CASSPTGTSVYNEQFF. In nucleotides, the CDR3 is TGTGCCAGCAGCCCGACCGGGACTAGCGTCTACAATGAGCAGTTCTTC.

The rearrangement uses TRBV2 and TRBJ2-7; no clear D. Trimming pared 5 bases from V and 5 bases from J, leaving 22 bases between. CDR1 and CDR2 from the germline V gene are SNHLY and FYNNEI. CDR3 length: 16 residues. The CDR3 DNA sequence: TGTGCCAGCAGTAAATACCTGGGCTGGCCTCGGGACGAGCAGTACTTC. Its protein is CASSKYLGWPRDEQYF.

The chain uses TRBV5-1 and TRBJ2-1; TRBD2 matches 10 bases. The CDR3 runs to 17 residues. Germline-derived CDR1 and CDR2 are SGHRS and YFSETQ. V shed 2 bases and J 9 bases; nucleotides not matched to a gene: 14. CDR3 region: CASSLKAGGRGIGEQFF. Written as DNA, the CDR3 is TGCGCCAGCAGCTTAAAAGCGGGAGGGAGGGGAATTGGTGAGCAGTTCTTC.

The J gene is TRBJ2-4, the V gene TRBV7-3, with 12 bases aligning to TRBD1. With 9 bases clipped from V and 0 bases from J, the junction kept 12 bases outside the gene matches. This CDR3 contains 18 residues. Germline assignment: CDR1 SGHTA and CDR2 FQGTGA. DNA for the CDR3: TGTGCCAGTTCGCCGGGACAGGGGGCACCGCTAGCCAAAAACATTCAGTACTTC. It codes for CASSPGQGAPLAKNIQYF.

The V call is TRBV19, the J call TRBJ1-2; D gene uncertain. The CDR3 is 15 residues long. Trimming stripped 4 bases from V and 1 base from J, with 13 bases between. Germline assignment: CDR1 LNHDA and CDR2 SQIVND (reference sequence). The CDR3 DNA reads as TGTGCCAGTAGTACCCCACGTGGATTTAACTATGGCTACACCTTC. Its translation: CASSTPRGFNYGYTF.

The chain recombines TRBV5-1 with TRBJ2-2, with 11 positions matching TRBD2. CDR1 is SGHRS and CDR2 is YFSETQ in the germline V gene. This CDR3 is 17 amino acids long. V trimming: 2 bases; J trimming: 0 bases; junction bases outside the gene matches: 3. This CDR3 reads CASSLPGLAANTGELFF. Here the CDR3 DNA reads TGCGCCAGCAGCTTACCGGGACTAGCGGCGAACACCGGGGAGCTGTTTTTT.

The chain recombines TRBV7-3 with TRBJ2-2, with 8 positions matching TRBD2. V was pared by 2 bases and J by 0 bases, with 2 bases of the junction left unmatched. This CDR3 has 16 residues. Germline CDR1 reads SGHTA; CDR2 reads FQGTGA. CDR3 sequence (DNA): TGTGCCAGCAGCTTACTAGCGGGTTCGAACACCGGGGAGCTGTTTTTT. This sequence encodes CASSLLAGSNTGELFF.

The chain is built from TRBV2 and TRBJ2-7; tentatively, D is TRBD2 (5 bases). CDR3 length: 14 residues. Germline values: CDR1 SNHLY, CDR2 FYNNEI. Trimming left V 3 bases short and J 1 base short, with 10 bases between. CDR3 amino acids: CASSETRASYEQYF. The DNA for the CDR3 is TGTGCCAGCAGTGAGACGAGGGCGTCCTACGAGCAGTACTTC.

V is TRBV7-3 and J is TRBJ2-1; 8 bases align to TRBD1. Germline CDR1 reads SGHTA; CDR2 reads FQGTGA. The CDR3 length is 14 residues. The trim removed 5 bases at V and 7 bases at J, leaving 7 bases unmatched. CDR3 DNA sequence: TGTGCCAGCAGCCCGGGACAGGCGACAAATGAGCAGTTCTTC. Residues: CASSPGQATNEQFF.

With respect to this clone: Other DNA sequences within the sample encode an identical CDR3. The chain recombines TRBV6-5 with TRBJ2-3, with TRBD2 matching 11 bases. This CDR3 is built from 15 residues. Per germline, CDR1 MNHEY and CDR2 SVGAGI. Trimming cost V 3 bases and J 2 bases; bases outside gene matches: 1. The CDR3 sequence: CASSYSGRATDTQYF. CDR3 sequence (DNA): TGTGCCAGCAGTTATAGCGGGAGGGCCACAGATACGCAGTATTTT.

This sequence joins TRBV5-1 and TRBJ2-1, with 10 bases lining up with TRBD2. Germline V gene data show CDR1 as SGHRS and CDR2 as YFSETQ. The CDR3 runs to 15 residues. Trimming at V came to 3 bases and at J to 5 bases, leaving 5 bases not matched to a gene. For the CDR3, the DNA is TGCGCCAGCAGCTACGCTAGCGGGAGTCACAATGAGCAGTTCTTC. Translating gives CASSYASGSHNEQFF.

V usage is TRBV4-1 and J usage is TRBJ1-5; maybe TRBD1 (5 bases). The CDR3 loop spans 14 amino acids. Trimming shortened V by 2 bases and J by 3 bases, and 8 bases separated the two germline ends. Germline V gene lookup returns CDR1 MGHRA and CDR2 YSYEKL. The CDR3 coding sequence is TGCGCCAGCAGCCAACGACAGTTCAATCAGCCCCAGCATTTT. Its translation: CASSQRQFNQPQHF.

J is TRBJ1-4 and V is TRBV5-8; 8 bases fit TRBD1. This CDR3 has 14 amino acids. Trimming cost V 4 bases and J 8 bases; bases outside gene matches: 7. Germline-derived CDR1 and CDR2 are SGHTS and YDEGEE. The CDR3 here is CASSIRTGSEKLFF. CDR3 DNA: TGTGCCAGCAGCATACGGACAGGGTCGGAAAAACTGTTTTTT.